This T cell receptor beta chain was sequenced in a study of chronic HIV infection and antiretroviral therapy. One entry per CDR3 protein, called by TCRdb with MiXCR from the 5' RACE reads. Of about 38,000 distinct CDR3 sequences in the sample, about 8.1% were seen once. This CDR3 comprises 13 residues. V gave up 2 bases and J gave up 1 base, with 5 bases separating them. The germline CDR1 and CDR2 sequences are MNHEY and SVGAGI. The TCR originated in an adult who had HIV and had not received antiretroviral therapy, or was an uninfected healthy control (not recorded which). V and J are TRBV6-5 and TRBJ1-1; perhaps TRBD1 as D (5 bases). The source material was peripheral blood. The DNA of the CDR3 is TGTGCCAGCAGTTACGGGGGGAACACTGAAGCTTTCTTT. Translating gives CASSYGGNTEAFF.